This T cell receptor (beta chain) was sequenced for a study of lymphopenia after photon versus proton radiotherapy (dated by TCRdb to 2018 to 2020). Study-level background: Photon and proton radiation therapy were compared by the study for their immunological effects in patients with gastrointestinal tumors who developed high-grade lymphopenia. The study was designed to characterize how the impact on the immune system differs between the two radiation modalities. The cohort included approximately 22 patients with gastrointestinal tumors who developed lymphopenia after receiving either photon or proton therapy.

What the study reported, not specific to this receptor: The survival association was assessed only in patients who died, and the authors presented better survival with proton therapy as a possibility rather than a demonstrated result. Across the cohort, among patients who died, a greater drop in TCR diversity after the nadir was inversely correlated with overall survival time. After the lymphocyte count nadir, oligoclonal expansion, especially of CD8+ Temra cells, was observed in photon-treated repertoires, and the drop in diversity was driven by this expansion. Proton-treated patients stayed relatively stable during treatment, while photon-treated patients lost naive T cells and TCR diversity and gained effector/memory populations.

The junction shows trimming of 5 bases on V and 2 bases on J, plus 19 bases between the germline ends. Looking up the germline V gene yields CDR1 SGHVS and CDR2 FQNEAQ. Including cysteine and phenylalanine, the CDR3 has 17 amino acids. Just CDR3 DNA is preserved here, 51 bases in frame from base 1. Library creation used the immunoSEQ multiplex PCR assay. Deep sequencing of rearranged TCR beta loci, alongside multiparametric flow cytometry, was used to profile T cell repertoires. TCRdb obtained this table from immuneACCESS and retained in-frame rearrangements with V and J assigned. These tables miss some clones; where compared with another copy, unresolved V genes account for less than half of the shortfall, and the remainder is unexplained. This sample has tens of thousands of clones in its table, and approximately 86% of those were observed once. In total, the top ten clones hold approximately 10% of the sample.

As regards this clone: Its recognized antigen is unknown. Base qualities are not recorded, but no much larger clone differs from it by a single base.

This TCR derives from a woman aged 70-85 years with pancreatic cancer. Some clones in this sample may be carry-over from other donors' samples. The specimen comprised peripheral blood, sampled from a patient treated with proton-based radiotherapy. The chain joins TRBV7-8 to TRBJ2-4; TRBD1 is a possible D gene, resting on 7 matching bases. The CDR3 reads CASSLRTGGGSKNIQYF. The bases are TGTGCCAGCAGCCTGCGGACAGGAGGGGGTTCCAAAAACATTCAGTACTTC.